This T cell receptor beta chain was recovered during a study of cytomegalovirus exposure and HLA in healthy donors (dated by TCRdb to about 2017). Looking at the study overall: In an earlier analysis of 587 of the donors, around 300 Gb of sequence data and 100 million or so unique TCR beta sequences from approximately 180 million T cells were reported. Class I and class II HLA loci were covered by the typing at four-digit resolution. To predict cytomegalovirus infection status, the study brought together high-throughput TCR immunosequencing, statistical association of individual TCRs with disease status, and machine learning. Besides the first cohort of around 700 subjects, a separate validation cohort made up of around 120 different subjects was used. A later genetic analysis used genome-wide SNP genotypes for about 55% of the 666 donors, treating that subset as a discovery cohort. An earlier analysis of around 580 of the donors used high-throughput TCR beta sequencing to judge whether each TCR beta V gene segment behaved as functional or pseudogenic. Using immunosequencing, the study profiled T cell repertoires from 666 subjects and related those repertoires to cytomegalovirus serostatus. Rather than using new phenotypic data, the later analysis identified candidate immune exposures from TCR beta sequences and from how often those sequences occurred across donors. Typing coverage differed by locus: A, B, C, DRB1 and DQB1 were typed in about 629-630 donors, DQA1 in 500 to 550, DPA1 in 600 to 610, and DPB1 in 450 to 480. Approximately 300 gigabases of sequencing data and around 85 million unique TCR sequences made up an early release that covered 500 to 700 HLA-typed donors. All discovery cohort repertoires had been generated using a single sequencing platform. The genetic ancestry cluster associated with self-reported Caucasian donors included roughly 84% of the 398 genotyped donors. The aim of the study was to test whether cataloging public T cell receptors could identify signatures of past pathogen exposure. Four or five DR-DQ haplotypes were handled as single units for association and clustering because linkage in the cohort was strong. Among a few hundred genotyped donors of the cohort, an average of roughly 240,000 unique TCR beta nucleotide sequences were sequenced per donor, roughly 20% of them non-productive. A later analysis re-examined previously published TCR beta repertoires from 610 or so donors and added high-resolution HLA genotyping to investigate patterns of TCR occurrence. Donor age, sex, ethnicity and CMV serostatus were compiled together with the repertoire data.

The research as a whole found: In a later analysis, 15,000 to 20,000 TCR beta sequences were associated with specific HLA alleles at a false discovery rate of 0.05. In a later genetic analysis, fewer N-insertions in productive TCRs were reported among donors in an Asian-associated ancestry cluster than the approximately 710-donor mean. Some IMGT-functional V segments, including TRBV6-2 and TRBV6-3, could not be told apart with the 87-base-pair reads, so those segments were excluded. A cluster of highly shared sequence variants was judged likely to be a technical artifact of the sequencing pipeline. In both the original and validation cohorts, the classifier was reported to diagnose cytomegalovirus status with high specificity and sensitivity. In a later analysis, the rate of TCR association differed among HLA loci, with DRB1 alleles having the most associated TCRs and HLA-C alleles having the fewest. CMV serostatus was the only immune exposure information available for the cohort. According to a later analysis, most CMV-associated TCR beta chains appeared to be HLA-restricted, and the HLA associations seemed to be driven largely by CMV exposure. A further reported finding was that TCR beta sequences accurately predicted the HLA-A and HLA-B alleles for most subjects in the first cohort. This cohort had only TCR beta chains sequenced, and the lack of alpha or paired-chain data limited which features could be detected. Correlated functional status among segregating V segments might reflect linkage disequilibrium, but an unknown experimental factor could not be ruled out. In a later genetic analysis, a missense DCLRE1C variant was associated with V-gene and J-gene trimming of TCR beta chains, and the association was replicated in an independent cohort. Because some donors lacked HLA typing at each locus, the association tests relied only on the typed subset. The authors suggested that the approach could potentially be extended to other disease states and immunological phenotypes. In a later analysis, several top co-occurrence clusters were reported to appear linked to parvovirus B19, influenza, CMV and Epstein-Barr virus. While some public TCRs were present in many individuals, most TCR sequences turned up only very rarely across donors. The study listed 164 TCR beta chains as associated with cytomegalovirus. When HLA alleles, especially DR and DQ, strongly co-occurred, TCR associations were difficult to assign to individual alleles. Because counts were too low, about 15 rarely observed V segments, including chromosome 9 orphons, were left out of the earlier analysis of a few hundred of the donors. In vitro tests confirmed that a few of the cytomegalovirus-associated TCR beta chains recognize cytomegalovirus antigens. Broadly in line with IMGT annotations, most TCR beta V segments showed up in productive rearrangements about 87% or about 30% of the time in an earlier analysis of roughly 590 of the donors. Compared with equally common non-associated chains, HLA-associated TCR beta chains in a later analysis were more clonally expanded and had lower generation probabilities. The presence/absence analyses assumed that sequencing depth was roughly uniform across donors, and that assumption may not be true.

The library was prepared using the immunoSEQ multiplex PCR assay. A mixture of 60 forward primers for TCR Vbeta segments and 13 reverse primers for TCR Jbeta segments was used in the multiplex PCR. The CDR3 region of rearranged TCR beta genes was amplified from genomic DNA with a multiplex PCR assay. Amplified TCR beta libraries were sequenced as 87-base-pair reads on the Illumina HiSeq System. The authors' pipeline ran thus. A later analysis tallied roughly 78 million unique TCR beta chains across the 600 to 700 repertoires, and about 12 million of those chains were shared by two or more donors. A nearest-neighbor algorithm error-corrected the raw reads and collapsed the reads into unique sequences, merging closely related sequences to remove PCR and sequencing errors. Alignment of CDR3 sequences to IMGT reference sequences was used to assign V, D and J gene segments. For a sequence to be retained, at least a six-nucleotide match to both a V gene segment and a J gene segment was required. A rearrangement counted as productive if the CDR3 had no stop codons and remained in frame with V and J, and every other rearrangement counted as non-productive. CDR3 was defined according to IMGT convention as the region running from the second conserved V-encoded cysteine to the conserved J-encoded phenylalanine. Sequences without an unambiguous match to a single V gene segment were excluded from the earlier analysis of 587 of the donors. In an earlier analysis of about 590 of the donors, a V segment was called functional when productive rearrangements were above 56.7%, and segregating when the standard deviation between donors exceeded 5%. A statistical classification framework was built to diagnose cytomegalovirus status from the catalog of TCR beta chain sequences. V and J gene assignment, in a later analysis, came from comparing TCR nucleotide sequences with IMGT/GENE-DB human TR gene sequences. The TCRdist pipeline was used in a later analysis to assign CDR3 sequences and most-parsimonious VDJ recombination scenarios. In a later analysis, each TCR beta chain was defined by its CDR3 amino acid sequence together with its V-gene family, and reads without a unique V-gene family were excluded. As a way to deal with suspected cross-contamination and a sequencing artifact, a later analysis dropped roughly 600 nucleotide sequences that were highly shared and had low generation probability. In a later analysis, a clonal expansion index for each public chain was calculated from normalized within-repertoire ranks of inferred template counts. In a later analysis, generation probabilities were computed using a VDJ recombination model fitted to out-of-frame rearrangements, and the results were checked against IGoR. A later analysis scored TCR-TCR, TCR-HLA and TCR-CMV co-occurrence with hypergeometric tests, applying a repertoire-size bias correction to TCR pairs. False discovery rates were estimated in a later analysis by permuting HLA or CMV assignments 20 times. In a later analysis, co-occurring TCRs were grouped using DBSCAN, and TCRdist sequence similarity was added for clustering within HLA-allele-positive subsets. Repertoires with fewer than 30,000 or more than 120,000 public chains were left out of co-occurrence clustering, as were about five repertoires with anomalous nucleotide sharing. Held by TCRdb, this immuneACCESS table contains in-frame sequences only and omits some clones. Under half of the omission traces to an unresolved V gene where checked; the cause of the rest is unknown. From that table come the V and J calls and clone size; the DNA was used to work out D and trimming. The sample includes 160,000 or so clones, with approximately 80% observed a single time. Of the sample, over 4.5% falls within the top ten clones.

About this clone itself: Its specific antigen is unknown. No qualities accompany the bases; no much larger clone lies one base away.

In total, 630 or so healthy bone marrow donors made up the cohort. At the time of sampling, all cohort members were nominally healthy, though unrecorded immune exposures were likely present. The donor tested CMV seropositive and was one of the 289 seropositive cohort members. Each donor provided a peripheral blood sample, and peripheral blood mononuclear cells were used for TCR beta sequencing. Genomic DNA extraction from the blood cell samples was performed with the Qiagen DNeasy Blood Extraction Kit. Trimming takes 4 bases off V and 8 bases off J; junction bases not matched to a gene: 9. The CDR3 has 15 amino acids, counting the end cysteine and phenylalanine. Only the CDR3 DNA is retained, 45 bases long and in frame from the first base. Based on the germline V gene, the CDR1 and CDR2 sequences are LGHNA and YSLEER.

In this chain, TRBV4-3 is recombined with TRBJ2-1; 9 junctional bases match TRBD1. Sequenced material: PBMCs. This TCR was sampled from a woman younger than 35 in good health and CMV-seropositive. CDR3 loop: CASSPRDRAGDEQFF. The nucleotides are TGCGCCAGCAGCCCCCGGGACAGGGCTGGAGATGAGCAGTTCTTC.